This T cell receptor (beta chain) emerged from a study of cytomegalovirus exposure and HLA in healthy donors. About this clone: Antigen: not known.

Researchers ran the PCR with 60 Vbeta and 13 Jbeta primers. Authors' analysis steps: A later analysis counted 80 million or so unique TCR beta chains, around 12 million shared. Sequencing was performed with immunoSEQ multiplex PCR; in TCRdb, only in-frame clones are kept and a portion is missing. The DNA gave D and trimming, while V, J and clone size come from that table. The sample yields 200,000 or so clones, approximately 78% seen once. Germline CDR1 and CDR2: LNHDA and SQIVND (reference sequence). The CDR3 spans 16 residues. Trimming took 6 bases from V and 6 from J; bases not matched to a gene: 7. The study, taken as a whole, reports: Most subjects had HLA-A and HLA-B alleles reportedly predicted accurately by TCR beta sequences. Association of approximately 16,000 TCR beta sequences with HLA alleles was found at 0.05 false discovery rate in a later analysis. 87-base-pair reads could not separate some V segments, including TRBV6-2 and TRBV6-3.

The rearrangement links TRBV19 to TRBJ2-1, with 14 nucleotides matching TRBD2. This receptor was obtained from a woman between 18 and 29 years old in good health and CMV-seronegative. Sequenced material: PBMCs. In DNA, the CDR3 is TGTGCCAGTAGCCCATATGGACTAGCGGGGGGCAATGAGCAGTTCTTC. Amino acid sequence: CASSPYGLAGGNEQFF.